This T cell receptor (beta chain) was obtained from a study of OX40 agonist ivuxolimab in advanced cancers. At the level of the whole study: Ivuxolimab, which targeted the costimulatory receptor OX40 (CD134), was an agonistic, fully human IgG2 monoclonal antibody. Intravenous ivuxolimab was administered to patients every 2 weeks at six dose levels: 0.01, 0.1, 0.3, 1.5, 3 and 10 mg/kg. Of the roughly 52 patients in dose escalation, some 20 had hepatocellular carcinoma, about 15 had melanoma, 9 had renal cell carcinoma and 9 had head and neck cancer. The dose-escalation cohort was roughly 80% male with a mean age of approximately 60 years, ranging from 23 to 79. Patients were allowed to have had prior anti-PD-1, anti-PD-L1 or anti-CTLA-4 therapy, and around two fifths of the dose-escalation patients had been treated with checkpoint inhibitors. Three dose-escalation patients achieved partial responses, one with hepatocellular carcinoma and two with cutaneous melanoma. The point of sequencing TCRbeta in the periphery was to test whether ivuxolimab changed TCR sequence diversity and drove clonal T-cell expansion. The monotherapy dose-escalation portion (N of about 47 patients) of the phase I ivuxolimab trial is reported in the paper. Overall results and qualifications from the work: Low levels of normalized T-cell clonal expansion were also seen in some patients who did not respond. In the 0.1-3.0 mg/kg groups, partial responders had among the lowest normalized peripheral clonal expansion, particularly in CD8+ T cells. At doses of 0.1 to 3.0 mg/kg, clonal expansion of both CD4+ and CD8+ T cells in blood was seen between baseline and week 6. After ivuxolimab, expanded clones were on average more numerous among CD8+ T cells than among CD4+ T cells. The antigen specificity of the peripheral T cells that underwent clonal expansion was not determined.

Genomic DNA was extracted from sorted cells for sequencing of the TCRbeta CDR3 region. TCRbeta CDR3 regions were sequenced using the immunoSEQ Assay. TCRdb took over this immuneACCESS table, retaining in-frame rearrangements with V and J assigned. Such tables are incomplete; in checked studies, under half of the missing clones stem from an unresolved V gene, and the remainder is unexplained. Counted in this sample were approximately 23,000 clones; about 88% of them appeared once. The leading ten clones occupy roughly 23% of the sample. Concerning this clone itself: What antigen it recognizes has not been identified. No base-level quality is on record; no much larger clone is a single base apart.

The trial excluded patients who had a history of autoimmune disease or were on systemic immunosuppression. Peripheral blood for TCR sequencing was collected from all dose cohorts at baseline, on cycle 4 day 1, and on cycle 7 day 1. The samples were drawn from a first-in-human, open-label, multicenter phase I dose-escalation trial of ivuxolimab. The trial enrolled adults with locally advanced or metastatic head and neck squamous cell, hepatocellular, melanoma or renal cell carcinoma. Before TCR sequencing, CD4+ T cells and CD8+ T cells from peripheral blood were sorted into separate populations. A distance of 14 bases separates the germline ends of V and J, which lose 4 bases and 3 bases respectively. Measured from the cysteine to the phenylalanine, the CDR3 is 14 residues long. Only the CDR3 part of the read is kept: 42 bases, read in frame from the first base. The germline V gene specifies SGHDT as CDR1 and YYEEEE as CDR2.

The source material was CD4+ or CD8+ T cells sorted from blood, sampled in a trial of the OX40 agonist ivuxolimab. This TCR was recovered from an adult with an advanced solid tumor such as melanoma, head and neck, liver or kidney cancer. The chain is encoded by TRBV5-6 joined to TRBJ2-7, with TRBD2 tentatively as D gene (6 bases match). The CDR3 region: CASSAGLAIYEQYF. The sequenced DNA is TGTGCCAGCAGCGCGGGACTGGCTATCTACGAGCAGTACTTC.